Presented here are 15 T cell receptor beta chains from one specimen sequenced in a study of T cell repertoires in cytomegalovirus infection. TCRdb reprocessed the reads via MiXCR and lists one record per CDR3 protein. The sample lists approximately 750,000 distinct CDR3 sequences, roughly 35% occurring once. The specimen was PBMCs. These receptors originate from a human donor in good health (CMV status not recorded). Some clones in this sample may be carry-over from other donors' samples.

This clonotype was found a few times. The genes are TRBV11-3 and TRBJ2-1; a weak D match, TRBD2 (7 bases). Germline CDR1 reads SGHNT; CDR2 reads YENEEA. The CDR3 is 15 amino acids. Trimming removed 5 bases at V and 7 bases at J, with 18 bases between. The CDR3 DNA reads as TGTGCCAGCAGCCTGGGGGGGGGGCAAAGGAATGAGCAGTTCTTC. It codes for CASSLGGGQRNEQFF.

This clonotype was detected only a few times. V usage is TRBV7-8 and J usage is TRBJ1-2; 8 bases map to TRBD1. J was trimmed by 8 bases and V by 3 bases; bases with no gene match: 5. CDR3 length: 13 residues. Germline V CDR1 and CDR2: SGHVS, FQNEAQ. The CDR3 DNA reads as TGTGCCAGCAGCTTGGACAGGGTAGGAGGCTACACCTTC. Translation gives CASSLDRVGGYTF.

This clonotype was detected only a few times. The CDR3 region is CASSPGTAIFDSPLHF. The CDR3 DNA follows: TGTGCCAGCAGCCCCGGGACCGCGATCTTTGATTCACCCCTCCACTTT. The chain employs TRBV7-6 and TRBJ1-6; D possibly corresponds to TRBD1 (5 bases). V was clipped by 5 bases and J by 8 bases, with 19 bases between them. CDR1 is SGHVS, CDR2 FNYEAQ, per germline. The CDR3 spans 16 residues.

Notes on this clonotype: One end of the junction varies from germline; a read error may be responsible. V gene TRBV4-1 combines with J gene TRBJ1-5; D gene unclear. This CDR3 has 18 residues. Germline V lookup: CDR1 MGHRA, CDR2 YSYEKL. The CDR3 bases are TGTGCCAGCAGCCAAGGTTCGGCGGGTAATACCGTCGAGCAGCCCCAGCATTTT. Translating gives CASSQGSAGNTVEQPQHF.

A few counts support this clonotype. The rearrangement links TRBV20-1 to TRBJ2-1, with 9 bases identical to TRBD2. The CDR3 runs 14 residues. V was pared by 1 base and J by 9 bases, with 7 bases of the junction left unmatched. Germline CDR1 is DFQATT and CDR2 is SNEGSKA (reference sequence). The CDR3 region has the DNA TGCAGTGCTAGAGGTAGCGGGAGATTGGGTGAGCAGTTCTTC. Protein product: CSARGSGRLGEQFF.

J is TRBJ2-1 and V is TRBV28, with D unresolved. V shed 5 bases and J shed 0 bases, with 11 bases lying between them. The CDR3 extends over 15 amino acids. Germline lookup yields CDR1 MDHEN and CDR2 SYDVKM. The CDR3, as DNA: TGTGCCAGCAGTCTCTCGATAAGCTCCTACAATGAGCAGTTCTTC. Protein: CASSLSISSYNEQFF. Filled out from reference TRBV28 and TRBJ2-1, the complete variable domain reads DVKVTQSSRYLVKRTGEKVFLECVQDMDHENMFWYRQDPGLGLRLIYFSYDVKMKEKGDIPEGYSVSREKKERFSLILESASTNQTSMYLCASSLSISSYNEQFFGPGTRLTVL.

The chain uses TRBV15 and TRBJ1-1; tentative D call: TRBD1 (5 bases). The V gene lost 0 bases and the J gene lost 10 bases, with 9 bases spanning the gap. CDR1 is LNHNV and CDR2 is YYDKDF in the germline V gene (reference sequence). The CDR3 loop spans 12 amino acids. The CDR3 loop is CATSRDGRGAFF. The CDR3 DNA reads as TGTGCCACCAGCAGAGATGGGAGGGGAGCTTTCTTT.

The V and J genes are TRBV6-6 and TRBJ1-1; D ambiguous. The germline V gene encodes CDR1 MNHNY and CDR2 SVGAGI (reference sequence). This CDR3 has 13 residues. V dropped 0 bases and J dropped 5 bases, with 7 bases sitting between them. CDR3 sequence (DNA): TGTGCCAGCAGTTACTCAAGGCGGACTGAAGCTTTCTTT. It encodes CASSYSRRTEAFF.

The table lists this clonotype with many counts. The J gene is TRBJ1-5, the V gene TRBV6-2 or TRBV6-3; 9 bases agree with TRBD1. This CDR3 region has 14 residues. V trimming: 4 bases; J trimming: 7 bases; junction bases outside the gene matches: 5. Germline V gives CDR1 MNHEY, CDR2 SVGEGT. The CDR3 nucleotides are TGTGCCAGCAGTTTACAGGGGGCACGGCAGCCCCAGCATTTT. Amino acid sequence: CASSLQGARQPQHF.

This clonotype was recorded a few times. The chain uses TRBV11-2 and TRBJ2-3; TRBD1 might be the D (6 bases). Trimming shortened V by 4 bases and J by 7 bases, and 15 bases separated the two germline ends. CDR3 length: 14 residues. Germline lookup yields CDR1 SGHAT and CDR2 FQNNGV. Here the CDR3 DNA reads TGTGCCAGCAGCTCGGGCAGGGGTGGGCATACGCAGTATTTT. Amino acids: CASSSGRGGHTQYF.

This chain joins TRBV12-3 or TRBV12-4 and TRBJ2-1; D is unclear. The V end lost 2 bases, the J end lost 0 bases, and 8 bases lay between the germline ends. The CDR3 length is 15 residues. The CDR3, as DNA: TGTGCCAGCAGTTTACAGAGAATCTCCTACAATGAGCAGTTCTTC. Translating it yields CASSLQRISYNEQFF.

The chain links TRBV27 to TRBJ2-3; D remains ambiguous. The CDR3 totals 17 residues. The V end lost 1 base, the J end lost 0 bases, and 14 bases lay between the germline ends. Germline V CDR1 and CDR2: MNHEY, SMNVEV (reference sequence). CDR3 sequence (DNA): TGTGCCAGCAGTTTATTTAGGATAGATGGGAGCACAGATACGCAGTATTTT. Its protein product is CASSLFRIDGSTDTQYF.

Only a few counts were recorded for this clonotype. The chain has TRBV6-6 and TRBJ2-2; D possibly corresponds to TRBD2 (5 bases). This CDR3 has 16 residues. Germline loops: CDR1 MNHNY, CDR2 SVGAGI (reference sequence). Trimming cost V 0 bases and J 6 bases, with 14 bases left between them. In DNA form, the CDR3 reads TGTGCCAGCAGTTACTCGGGGAGTAGCTTGGCCGGGGAGCTGTTTTTT. Its translation: CASSYSGSSLAGELFF.

The V gene is TRBV28, the J gene TRBJ1-5; D gene unclear. The V end lost 2 bases, the J end lost 6 bases, and 11 bases lay between the germline ends. This CDR3 comprises 14 residues. The V gene's germline CDR1 is MDHEN and CDR2 SYDVKM. The CDR3 DNA reads as TGTGCCAGCAGTTTAGGGCCAACCTTTCAGCCCCAGCATTTT. Its protein product is CASSLGPTFQPQHF.

Points on this clonotype: Since a much larger clone is just one base distant, this may be a read error. This sequence joins TRBV7-8 and TRBJ2-2; D tentatively reads TRBD1 or TRBD2 (6 bases each). V lost 8 bases and J lost 5, with 15 bases in between. The CDR3 extends over 14 amino acids. Germline CDR1 SGHVS, CDR2 FQNEAQ. The CDR3 loop is CASDGGGGTGELFF. As DNA, the CDR3 is TGTGCCAGCGACGGAGGGGGTGGGACCGGGGAGCTGTTTTTT.